This T cell receptor beta chain emerged from a study of CD4 T cell repertoires in COVID-19. Assay used: immunoSEQ multiplex PCR; TCRdb lists only in-frame clones, some missing. The repertoire holds approximately 75,000 clones, around 82% seen once, with over 0.45% in the top ten. V dropped 4 bases and J dropped 5; count of bases not matched to a gene: 8. The CDR3 runs 15 residues. Germline CDR1 is SGHAT and CDR2 is FQNNGV. Whole-study findings and limits: In SARS-CoV and/or HKU1 spike cultures, between about 6 and 26% of SARS-CoV-2 clonotypes reappeared.

In regard to this clone: Its antigen remains unidentified.

The specimen was CD4+ T cells from peripheral blood, collected after recovery from COVID-19. This chain uses TRBV11-2 with TRBJ1-2; 9 bases align to TRBD1. This sequence was found in a human donor who had COVID-19. In DNA form, the CDR3 reads TGTGCCAGCAGCTCGAATCCGGGACAGGGTTATGGCTACACCTTC. The encoded protein is CASSSNPGQGYGYTF. The full variable domain, with the rest looked up from reference TRBV11-2 and TRBJ1-2, is EAGVAQSPRYKIIEKRQSVAFWCNPISGHATLYWYQQILGQGPKLLIQFQNNGVVDDSQLPKDRFSAERLKGVDSTLKIQPAKLEDSAVYLCASSSNPGQGYGYTFGSGTRLTVV.